The rows below give T cell receptor beta chains drawn from one sample of a study of CD8+CD57+ T cells in acquired aplastic anemia. TCRdb independently ran MiXCR on the reads; one entry per CDR3 protein. The sample lists roughly 500,000 distinct CDR3 sequences, about a third occurring once. Sample: sorted CD4+, CD8+, or CD8+CD57+ T cells (not recorded which) from PBMCs. The receptors were gathered from a human donor with aplastic anemia. The CDR3 runs from the conserved cysteine through the conserved F or W. D genes are given only for firm matches. Some rows have no size entry. The others give once, few or many, or a class for an expanded clone.

clone_size: many; d_call: -; v_call: TRBV19; j_call: TRBJ1-1; cdr3_nt: TGTGCCAGTAAGGGAGGACGGATGAGCACCATGAACACTGAAGCTTTCTTT; cdr3_aa: CASKGGRMSTMNTEAFF
clone_size: few; d_call: -; v_call: TRBV4-3; j_call: TRBJ1-2; cdr3_nt: TGCGCCAGCAGCCAAGATACACGGGGAGAGGGTGGCTACACCTTC; cdr3_aa: CASSQDTRGEGGYTF
clone_size: many; d_call: -; v_call: TRBV19; j_call: TRBJ1-4; cdr3_nt: TGTGCCAGTAGTATGGGCGGGGTCCTTAATGAAAAACTGTTTTTT; cdr3_aa: CASSMGGVLNEKLFF
clone_size: few; d_call: -; v_call: TRBV6-1; j_call: TRBJ2-5; cdr3_nt: TGTGCCAGCACCATACAAGAGACCCAGTACTTC; cdr3_aa: CASTIQETQYF
clone_size: -; d_call: TRBD1; v_call: TRBV10-3; j_call: TRBJ2-2; cdr3_nt: TGTGCCATCAGTGAGTCCGGGACAGCGAACACCGGGGAGCTGTTTTTT; cdr3_aa: CAISESGTANTGELFF
clone_size: -; d_call: TRBD1; v_call: TRBV29-1; j_call: TRBJ1-2; cdr3_nt: TGCAGCGTTGAACAGGGGGCCTCCTATGGCTACACCTTC; cdr3_aa: CSVEQGASYGYTF
clone_size: few; d_call: -; v_call: TRBV12-3/TRBV12-4; j_call: TRBJ2-2; cdr3_nt: TGTGCCAGCAGTTTAGGGTCCGGGGAGCTGTTTTTT; cdr3_aa: CASSLGSGELFF
clone_size: once; d_call: TRBD2; v_call: TRBV29-1; j_call: TRBJ2-7; cdr3_nt: TGCAGCGTTGGAGAAAGGACTAGCGGGAGTCGGAGGCACGAGCAGTACTTC; cdr3_aa: CSVGERTSGSRRHEQYF
clone_size: few; d_call: -; v_call: TRBV7-3; j_call: TRBJ1-1; cdr3_nt: TGTGCCAGCAGCCCATCCAGGGAGAGAGGCGCTTTCTTT; cdr3_aa: CASSPSRERGAFF
clone_size: -; d_call: -; v_call: TRBV6-1; j_call: TRBJ1-3; cdr3_nt: TGTGCCAGCACCAGAACATGGGAGTATCTTTCTGGAAACACCATATATTTT; cdr3_aa: CASTRTWEYLSGNTIYF
clone_size: few; d_call: -; v_call: TRBV24-1; j_call: TRBJ2-1; cdr3_nt: TGTGCCACCAGTGGGAACAGGGTTAATGAGCAGTTCTTC; cdr3_aa: CATSGNRVNEQFF
clone_size: many; d_call: TRBD1; v_call: TRBV19; j_call: TRBJ2-5; cdr3_nt: TGTGCCAGTCGTGGGAGGACAGGGTCGTACCAAGAGACCCAGTACTTC; cdr3_aa: CASRGRTGSYQETQYF
clone_size: -; d_call: TRBD2; v_call: TRBV2; j_call: TRBJ2-7; cdr3_nt: TGTGCCAGCAGTGAAGAGGGCGGGAGTGTTTACGAGCAGTACTTC; cdr3_aa: CASSEEGGSVYEQYF
clone_size: -; d_call: -; v_call: TRBV4-1; j_call: TRBJ2-5; cdr3_nt: TGCGCCAGCAGCCAAGAAGGGGTAGAGACCCAGTACTTC; cdr3_aa: CASSQEGVETQYF
clone_size: many; d_call: TRBD1; v_call: TRBV20-1; j_call: TRBJ1-3; cdr3_nt: TGCAGTGCTAGAGACGGAACAGGGGGCGCAGGAAACACCATATATTTT; cdr3_aa: CSARDGTGGAGNTIYF
clone_size: few; d_call: -; v_call: TRBV4-2; j_call: TRBJ1-5; cdr3_nt: TGTGCCAGCAGCCAAGGGGTGGGACGGAGAAGCAATCAGCCCCAGCATTTT; cdr3_aa: CASSQGVGRRSNQPQHF
clone_size: -; d_call: -; v_call: TRBV9; j_call: TRBJ2-5; cdr3_nt: TGTGCCAGCTCACCGCAGGGCGAAGGGACCCAGTACTTC; cdr3_aa: CASSPQGEGTQYF
clone_size: few; d_call: TRBD1; v_call: TRBV7-2; j_call: TRBJ1-6; cdr3_nt: TGTGCCAGCAGCTTAGGGATAACAGGGGGCAATTCACCCCTCCACTTT; cdr3_aa: CASSLGITGGNSPLHF
clone_size: -; d_call: TRBD2; v_call: TRBV29-1; j_call: TRBJ2-1; cdr3_nt: TGTGCCAGCAGATCACTAGCGGGAGATAGCAATGAGCAGTTCTTC; cdr3_aa: CASRSLAGDSNEQFF
clone_size: -; d_call: TRBD1; v_call: TRBV20-1; j_call: TRBJ2-1; cdr3_nt: TGCAGTGCGCGGACAGGGAACAATGAGCAGTTCTTC; cdr3_aa: CSARTGNNEQFF
clone_size: few; d_call: TRBD1; v_call: TRBV30; j_call: TRBJ2-7; cdr3_nt: TGTGCCGGCTGGGAGAGGACAGGGAGCAGCAACGAGCAGTACTTC; cdr3_aa: CAGWERTGSSNEQYF
clone_size: few; d_call: -; v_call: TRBV6-1; j_call: TRBJ2-3; cdr3_nt: TGTGCCAGCAGGGGGGGACCGACTACTAGCACAGATACGCAGTATTTT; cdr3_aa: CASRGGPTTSTDTQYF
clone_size: -; d_call: TRBD2; v_call: TRBV30; j_call: TRBJ2-3; cdr3_nt: TGTGCCTGGAGTTACGCTAGCGGGGGCCCTGGGCCGCAGTATTTT; cdr3_aa: CAWSYASGGPGPQYF
clone_size: -; d_call: -; v_call: TRBV2; j_call: TRBJ1-2; cdr3_nt: TGTGCCAGCACGCGGCAGTTAGCTAACTATGGCTACACCTTC; cdr3_aa: CASTRQLANYGYTF
clone_size: -; d_call: -; v_call: TRBV28; j_call: TRBJ1-2; cdr3_nt: TGTGCCAGCAGTACACAGGGCTATGGCTACACCTTC; cdr3_aa: CASSTQGYGYTF
clone_size: -; d_call: -; v_call: TRBV20-1; j_call: TRBJ1-6; cdr3_nt: TGCAGTGCTAGAGTAGTCGGGGAAACAGGAGATTCACCCCTCCACTTT; cdr3_aa: CSARVVGETGDSPLHF
clone_size: many; d_call: -; v_call: TRBV29-1; j_call: TRBJ1-2; cdr3_nt: TGCAGCGTTGGTGCGGGAGGTGGCTACACCTTC; cdr3_aa: CSVGAGGGYTF
clone_size: -; d_call: TRBD1; v_call: TRBV2; j_call: TRBJ2-3; cdr3_nt: TGTGCCAGCAGTGAATCAGGGGGCGGAAGGACAGATACGCAGTATTTT; cdr3_aa: CASSESGGGRTDTQYF
clone_size: many; d_call: -; v_call: TRBV15; j_call: TRBJ2-7; cdr3_nt: TGTGCCACCAGCAGAGATCCTCAGGGGATAGGACCCTACGAGCAGTACTTC; cdr3_aa: CATSRDPQGIGPYEQYF
clone_size: many; d_call: TRBD2; v_call: TRBV20-1; j_call: TRBJ2-7; cdr3_nt: TGCAGTGCTAGGAGACTAGCGGGGGGGCGAGAGCAGTACTTC; cdr3_aa: CSARRLAGGREQYF
clone_size: -; d_call: -; v_call: TRBV29-1; j_call: TRBJ1-2; cdr3_nt: TGCAGCCACGACGTAGGGGCAGGGGTAGGCTACACCTTC; cdr3_aa: CSHDVGAGVGYTF
clone_size: -; d_call: TRBD1; v_call: TRBV10-3; j_call: TRBJ1-6; cdr3_nt: TGTGCCATCAGCGAACGGACAGGGGAGAATTCACCCCTCCACTTT; cdr3_aa: CAISERTGENSPLHF
clone_size: -; d_call: -; v_call: TRBV4-2; j_call: TRBJ2-1; cdr3_nt: TGTGCCAGCGGACTATCAGGGCGGGGCGACTCCTACAATGAGCAGTTCTTC; cdr3_aa: CASGLSGRGDSYNEQFF
clone_size: few; d_call: -; v_call: TRBV29-1; j_call: TRBJ1-1; cdr3_nt: TGCAGCGTTGAAGGGGTGGGCAGGGAGTTTCTAAGCGATGAAGCTTTCTTT; cdr3_aa: CSVEGVGREFLSDEAFF
clone_size: -; d_call: -; v_call: TRBV20-1; j_call: TRBJ1-3; cdr3_nt: TGCAGTGCTAGACCCGACGGAAGCTCTGGAAACACCATATATTTT; cdr3_aa: CSARPDGSSGNTIYF
clone_size: many; d_call: -; v_call: TRBV12-3/TRBV12-4; j_call: TRBJ2-5; cdr3_nt: TGTGCCAGCAGCACCGCAGAGACCCAGTACTTC; cdr3_aa: CASSTAETQYF
clone_size: -; d_call: -; v_call: TRBV7-6; j_call: TRBJ2-1; cdr3_nt: TGTGCCAGCAGCTTATTCCCGGGTGGGGGACAAGCCTACAATGAGCAGTTCTTC; cdr3_aa: CASSLFPGGGQAYNEQFF
clone_size: -; d_call: -; v_call: TRBV10-3; j_call: TRBJ1-1; cdr3_nt: TGTGCCATCAGCCGGGGGCAGATGAACACTGAAGCTTTCTTT; cdr3_aa: CAISRGQMNTEAFF
clone_size: -; d_call: -; v_call: TRBV20-1; j_call: TRBJ2-3; cdr3_nt: TGCAGTGCTAGAATCAAGAGGGCGGGACGCCCCTTGCCAGATACGCAGTATTTT; cdr3_aa: CSARIKRAGRPLPDTQYF
clone_size: many; d_call: -; v_call: TRBV20-1; j_call: TRBJ2-7; cdr3_nt: TGCAGTGCTAGGGTGCCCGGGACTTCACTCGGTGAGCAGTACTTC; cdr3_aa: CSARVPGTSLGEQYF
clone_size: many; d_call: TRBD1; v_call: TRBV9; j_call: TRBJ1-6; cdr3_nt: TGTGCCAGCAGCGTAACCGGGACAGCACATTCACCCCTCCACTTT; cdr3_aa: CASSVTGTAHSPLHF
clone_size: -; d_call: -; v_call: TRBV4-2; j_call: TRBJ2-5; cdr3_nt: TGTGCCAGCAGCCAAGATGGGGCTCTGGGGACGGAGACCCAGTACTTC; cdr3_aa: CASSQDGALGTETQYF